Presented here are 20 T cell receptor beta chains from one specimen sequenced in a study of blood T cell repertoires in COVID-19. Sequencing was performed with immunoSEQ multiplex PCR; in TCRdb, only in-frame clones are kept and a portion is missing. Among around 140,000 clones, 81% were seen once, and the ten largest hold around 8.2%. Sequenced: peripheral blood. The origin of the receptors is a human donor in a cohort sampled during active COVID-19.

The V call is TRBV19, the J call TRBJ2-7, with TRBD1 matching 10 bases. The ends lost 9 bases at V and 2 bases at J; junction bases unmatched: 4. This CDR3 has 13 residues. Germline-derived CDR1 and CDR2 are LNHDA and SQIVND (reference sequence). CDR3 DNA sequence: TGTGCCAGCTCGGACAGGGGGGCCTACGAGCAGTACTTC. Translated, it gives CASSDRGAYEQYF. Full variable domain (remainder filled in from reference TRBV19 and TRBJ2-7): DGGITQSPKYLFRKEGQNVTLSCEQNLNHDAMYWYRQDPGQGLRLIYYSQIVNDFQKGDIAEGYSVSREKKESFPLTVTSAQKNPTAFYLCASSDRGAYEQYFGPGTRLTVT.

This chain uses TRBV5-1 with TRBJ2-1; 12 positions agree with TRBD2. The CDR3 spans 16 residues. Germline V gene lookup returns CDR1 SGHRS and CDR2 YFSETQ. The J segment lost 5 bases and the V segment lost 4 bases, leaving 7 bases of the junction unmatched. CDR3 loop: CASSPNRLAGDNEQFF. DNA of the CDR3: TGCGCCAGCAGCCCAAACAGACTAGCGGGAGACAATGAGCAGTTCTTC.

The chain uses TRBV7-9 and TRBJ2-5, with TRBD2 matching over 9 bases. Trimming cost V 4 bases and J 5 bases; bases outside gene matches: 5. Germline loops: CDR1 SEHNR, CDR2 FQNEAQ (reference sequence). The CDR3 has 14 residues. This CDR3 is CASSWTSGGETQYF. The CDR3 nucleotides read TGTGCCAGCAGCTGGACGAGCGGGGGGGAGACCCAGTACTTC. Together with reference TRBV7-9 and TRBJ2-5, the CDR3 gives the full variable domain: DTGVSQNPRHKITKRGQNVTFRCDPISEHNRLYWYRQTLGQGPEFLTYFQNEAQLEKSRLLSDRFSAERPKGSFSTLEIQRTEQGDSAMYLCASSWTSGGETQYFGPGTRLLVL.

CDR3 DNA: TGTGCCAGCAGCTTAGTGGGACAATATTCACCCCTCCACTTT. This codes for CASSLVGQYSPLHF. The chain uses TRBV7-2 and TRBJ1-6; D possibly corresponds to TRBD1 (6 bases). Germline V gene lookup returns CDR1 SGHTA and CDR2 FQGNSA. The V end was cut by 1 base, the J end by 8 bases, with 9 bases between. The CDR3 is 14 amino acids.

This clone has just a few counts. This rearrangement joins TRBV4-2 to TRBJ1-4; tentative D call: TRBD1 (6 bases). The CDR3 covers 17 residues. The ends were cut back, 4 bases at V and 5 bases at J, with 20 bases in the middle. Germline V gives CDR1 LGHNA, CDR2 YNFKEQ. The CDR3 nucleotides are TGTGCCAGCAGCCCTCGGGGAACCGGGACACCGAATGAAAAACTGTTTTTT. This gives the protein CASSPRGTGTPNEKLFF.

CDR3 nucleotides: TGTGCCAGCAGCCAAGATGTGTGGAGCTACGAGCAGTACTTC. Amino acid sequence: CASSQDVWSYEQYF. The chain employs TRBV4-2 and TRBJ2-7; unclear D gene. The ends were cut back, 0 bases at V and 3 bases at J, with 9 bases in the middle. This CDR3 region has 14 residues. Looked up from germline, CDR1 is LGHNA and CDR2 is YNFKEQ.

In this sample, this clone turned up a few times. J is TRBJ1-5 and V is TRBV4-2; tentative D call: TRBD1 (6 bases). V was pared by 5 bases and J by 5 bases, with 16 bases between. This CDR3 is 15 amino acids long. Germline-derived CDR1 and CDR2 are LGHNA and YNFKEQ. CDR3 DNA: TGTGCCAGCAGCTCCCACCGGGACACTCATCAGCCCCAGCATTTT. Its protein product is CASSSHRDTHQPQHF.

This clone was detected a few times. The rearrangement joins TRBV6-2 or TRBV6-3 to TRBJ2-7; possibly TRBD2 for D (6 bases). Trimming took off 2 bases at V and 3 bases at J, with 11 bases between the two ends. The CDR3 runs to 14 residues. Germline values: CDR1 MNHEY, CDR2 SVGEGT. CDR3 protein: CASSYGISGYEQYF. CDR3 DNA sequence: TGTGCCAGCAGTTACGGGATTAGCGGCTACGAGCAGTACTTC.

The chain recombines TRBV21-1 with TRBJ1-5; the DNA was not used to check the table's D call, TRBD1. TRBV21-1 is noted as a pseudogene. The CDR3 sequence is 18 residues long. The CDR3 is CASSNRTGAKYSNQPQHF. CDR3 bases: TGTGCCAGCAGCAATAGGACAGGTGCTAAGTATAGCAATCAGCCCCAGCATTTT.

The chain is built from TRBV11-1 and TRBJ2-7; 9 positions match TRBD1. CDR3 size: 16 residues. J lost 2 bases, V lost 5 bases, and 10 bases had no gene match. From germline, CDR1 is SGHAT and CDR2 FQDESV (reference sequence). The DNA for the CDR3 is TGTGCCAGCAGCCCCCTCGGGCGACAGGGGGCCTACGAGCAGTACTTC. Encoded protein: CASSPLGRQGAYEQYF.

The CDR3 sequence: CASSSGTSGINEQFF. The CDR3 DNA reads as TGTGCCAGCAGCTCCGGGACTAGCGGGATTAATGAGCAGTTCTTC. The chain employs TRBV7-7 and TRBJ2-1, with TRBD2 identical over 13 bases. V lost 4 bases, J lost 7 bases, and 4 bases stayed unmatched. This CDR3 spans 15 amino acids. The V gene's germline CDR1 is SSHAT and CDR2 FNYEAQ (reference sequence).

This clone was seen only a few times. V gene TRBV24-1 combines with J gene TRBJ2-5, with TRBD1 matching over 7 bases. This CDR3 is built from 15 residues. V shed 3 bases, J shed 0 bases, and the junction held 3 bases outside the gene matches. The germline gives CDR1 KGHDR, CDR2 SFDVKD. The CDR3 coding sequence is TGTGCCACCAGTGATGACGGGACAGACCAAGAGACCCAGTACTTC. This codes for CATSDDGTDQETQYF.

J is TRBJ1-5 and V is TRBV18, with a tentative D call TRBD1 (6 bases). Germline V gives CDR1 KGHSH, CDR2 LQKENI. This CDR3 has 15 residues. The V end was cut by 6 bases, the J end by 0 bases, with 12 bases between. DNA for the CDR3: TGTGCCAGCTCGTGGACAGTCGATAGCAATCAGCCCCAGCATTTT. Protein: CASSWTVDSNQPQHF.

The chain uses TRBV7-2 and TRBJ2-7, with 9 bases matching TRBD1. The junction had 5 bases not matched to a gene; V was cut back by 1 base and J by 1 base. This CDR3 is built from 16 residues. Per germline, CDR1 SGHTA and CDR2 FQGNSA. The CDR3 loop reads CASSLGGGTGSYEQYF. The CDR3 DNA reads as TGTGCCAGCAGCTTAGGGGGGGGGACAGGGTCCTACGAGCAGTACTTC. The entire variable domain, with the rest obtained from reference TRBV7-2 and TRBJ2-7, is as follows: GAGVSQSPSNKVTEKGKDVELRCDPISGHTALYWYRQSLGQGLEFLIYFQGNSAPDKSGLPSDRFSAERTGGSVSTLTIQRTQQEDSAVYLCASSLGGGTGSYEQYFGPGTRLTVT.

V gene TRBV6-2 or TRBV6-3 combines with J gene TRBJ1-5; TRBD1 is a possible D gene (5 bases). The CDR3 has 14 amino acids. The V end was cut by 4 bases, the J end by 5 bases, with 12 bases between. Germline V gene lookup returns CDR1 MNHEY and CDR2 SVGEGT. The DNA of the CDR3 is TGTGCCAGCAGTTTGGGGCCCGGCGATCAGCCCCAGCATTTT. It yields the protein CASSLGPGDQPQHF.

The rearrangement links TRBV7-2 to TRBJ1-2; 8 bases fit TRBD1. Germline V gene sequence: CDR1 SGHTA, CDR2 FQGNSA. V trimming: 5 bases; J trimming: 1 base; junction bases outside the gene matches: 6. This CDR3 is 15 amino acids long. CDR3 region: CASSPDRGNNYGYTF. The CDR3 nucleotides are TGTGCCAGCAGCCCTGACAGGGGCAATAACTATGGCTACACCTTC.

The gene calls are TRBV6-2 or TRBV6-3 and TRBJ2-1; TRBD1 matches at 10 bases. V lost 3 bases to trimming and J lost 5 bases; unmatched junction nucleotides: 10. CDR1 MNHEY and CDR2 SVGEGT come from the germline V gene. This CDR3 has 17 amino acids. The CDR3 loop is CASSYSRGQGTNNEQFF. The CDR3 nucleotides are TGTGCCAGCAGTTATTCTCGGGGACAGGGGACCAACAATGAGCAGTTCTTC.

The rearrangement uses TRBV19 and TRBJ1-2, with D perhaps TRBD1 (5 bases). The CDR3 loop spans 15 amino acids. V lost 3 bases and J 3 bases, leaving 14 bases between the germline ends. Germline V gene data show CDR1 as LNHDA and CDR2 as SQIVND (reference sequence). The CDR3, as DNA: TGTGCCAGTAGTATGCGGGGGTATCGTGACTATGGCTACACCTTC. Translating it yields CASSMRGYRDYGYTF.

The chain has TRBV6-5 and TRBJ2-6; D is possibly TRBD2 (7 bases). V shed 8 bases and J shed 2 bases, with 13 bases lying between them. This CDR3 is 15 amino acids long. The germline V gene has CDR1 MNHEY and CDR2 SVGAGI. In nucleotides, the CDR3 is TGTGCCAGCCACCTAGGGGGGGCTGGGGCCAACGTCCTGACTTTC. Residues: CASHLGGAGANVLTF.

Only one count was recorded for this clone. The V call is TRBV18, the J call TRBJ1-2, with TRBD1 matching 7 bases. V dropped 6 bases and J dropped 0; count of bases not matched to a gene: 7. Germline assignment: CDR1 KGHSH and CDR2 LQKENI. CDR3 length: 15 residues. CDR3 protein: CASSSETGSNYGYTF. CDR3 bases: TGTGCCAGCTCCTCCGAGACAGGGTCTAACTATGGCTACACCTTC.